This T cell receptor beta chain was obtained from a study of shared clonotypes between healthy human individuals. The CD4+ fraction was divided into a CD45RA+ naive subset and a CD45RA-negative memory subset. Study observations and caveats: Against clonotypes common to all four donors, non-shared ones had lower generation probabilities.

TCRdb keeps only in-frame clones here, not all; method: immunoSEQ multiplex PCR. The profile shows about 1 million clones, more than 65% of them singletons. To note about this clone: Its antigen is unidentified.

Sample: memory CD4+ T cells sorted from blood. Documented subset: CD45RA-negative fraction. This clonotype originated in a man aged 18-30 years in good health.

The CDR3 DNA reads TGTGCCAGCTCACGTTACGGGACAGGGAGGCGAGTTATGAACACTGAAGCTTTCTTT. Translated: CASSRYGTGRRVMNTEAFF. The chain carries TRBV18 and TRBJ1-1; 9 positions match TRBD1. Per germline, CDR1 KGHSH and CDR2 LQKENI. V was pared by 4 bases and J by 0 bases, with 15 bases of the junction left unmatched. The CDR3 totals 19 residues.